This TCR beta chain was recovered during a study of shared clonotypes between healthy human individuals. The length of the CDR3 is 11 residues. Germline V gives CDR1 DFQATT, CDR2 SNEGSKA (reference sequence). V was pared by 7 bases and J by 0 bases, with 4 bases between. Sorted-subset replicate PCR reactions were performed with around 200 ng DNA, corresponding to roughly 30,000 T cell genomes. Profiling relied on immunoSEQ multiplex PCR, and the TCRdb table lists in-frame clones only, not all of them. The profile shows 2 million to 2.5 million clones, less than 95% of them singletons. Material for sequencing was naive CD4+ T cells from PBMCs. Subset in this sample: CD45RA+ positively selected. The source is a man aged 18 to 35 in good health. Some clones in this sample may be carry-over from other donors' samples. This chain joins TRBV20-1 and TRBJ2-1; D is uncertain. The DNA of the CDR3 is TGCAGTGTCGCCTCCTACAATGAGCAGTTCTTC. Its translation: CSVASYNEQFF.